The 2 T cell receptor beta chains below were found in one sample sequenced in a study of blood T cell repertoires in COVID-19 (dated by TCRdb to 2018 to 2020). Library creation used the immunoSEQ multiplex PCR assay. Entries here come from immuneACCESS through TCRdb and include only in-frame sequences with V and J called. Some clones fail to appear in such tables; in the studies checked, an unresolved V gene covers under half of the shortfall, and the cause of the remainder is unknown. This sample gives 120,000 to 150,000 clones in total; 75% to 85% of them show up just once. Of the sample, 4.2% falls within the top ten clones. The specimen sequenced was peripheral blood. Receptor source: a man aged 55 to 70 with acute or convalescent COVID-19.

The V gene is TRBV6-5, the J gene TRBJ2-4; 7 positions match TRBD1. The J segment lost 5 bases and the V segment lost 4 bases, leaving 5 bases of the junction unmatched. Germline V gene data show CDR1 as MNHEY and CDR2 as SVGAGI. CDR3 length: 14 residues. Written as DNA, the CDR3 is TGTGCCAGCAGTTCGTCAACAGGGGAAAACATTCAGTACTTC. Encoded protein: CASSSSTGENIQYF.

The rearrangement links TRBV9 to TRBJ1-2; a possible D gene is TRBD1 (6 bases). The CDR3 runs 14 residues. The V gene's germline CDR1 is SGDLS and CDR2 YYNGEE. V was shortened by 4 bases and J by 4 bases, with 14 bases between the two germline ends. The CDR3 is CASSTPTGAYGYTF. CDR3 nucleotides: TGTGCCAGCAGCACGCCGACAGGCGCCTATGGCTACACCTTC. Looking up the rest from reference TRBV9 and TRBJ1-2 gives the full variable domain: DSGVTQTPKHLITATGQRVTLRCSPRSGDLSVYWYQQSLDQGLQFLIQYYNGEERAKGNILERFSAQQFPDLHSELNLSSLELGDSALYFCASSTPTGAYGYTFGSGTRLTVV.